This TCR beta chain emerged from a study of T cells in Graves' hyperthyroidism and ophthalmopathy. This clonotype was observed many times. TCR beta CDR3 regions were amplified from RNA. The HTBI set primed first-round TCR CDR3 RT-PCR. TCRdb redid the calling of the multiplex PCR reads with MiXCR, one entry per CDR3 protein. Seen here are more than 50,000 distinct CDR3 sequences, 53% observed once, and the top ten hold approximately 3.5%. Germline CDR1 is SQVTM and CDR2 is ANQGSEA. The CDR3 runs 13 residues. V was pared by 6 bases and J by 7 bases, with 18 bases between. Sequencing input: blood. This clonotype was obtained from an older woman with Graves' ophthalmopathy. This chain links TRBV29-1 with TRBJ1-1; D is uncertain. CDR3 residues: CSVDQATSVEAFF. The CDR3 DNA follows: TGCAGCGTCGACCAGGCAACCTCCGTTGAAGCTTTCTTT.